This T cell receptor (beta chain) was sequenced in a study of shared T cell receptors in the human thymus. The sample holds a few counts of this clone. Repertoires were generated with immunoSEQ multiplex PCR, while TCRdb's copy carries only in-frame clones and drops some. This table has hundreds of thousands of clones, approximately 90% appearing once. This same sample was also part of a study on human thymus T cells. This second study notes: Thymic repertoires of unrelated individuals were reported in related research to overlap highly.

The sequence was obtained from a boy under two years old with a congenital heart defect. The specimen was thymocytes.

CDR3 DNA: TGCGCCAGCAGCCTTGGACAGGAGCATTTCTACGAGCAGTACTTC. It codes for CASSLGQEHFYEQYF. The rearrangement uses TRBV4-3 and TRBJ2-7, with 7 bases identical to TRBD1. Trimming removed 4 bases from V and 3 bases from J; junction bases left unmatched: 9. The CDR3 covers 15 residues. Germline lookup yields CDR1 LGHNA and CDR2 YSLEER.